Here is one T cell receptor (beta chain) with its context. This sample was taken from a study of OX40 agonist ivuxolimab in advanced cancers. Produced via immunoSEQ multiplex PCR; TCRdb's table is partial and in-frame only. The data contain 85,000 to 95,000 clones, 91% of them singletons. CDR1 is SGDLS, CDR2 YYNGEE, per germline. J was trimmed by 4 bases and V by 2 bases; bases with no gene match: 10. The CDR3 is 17 residues long. The V gene is TRBV9, the J gene TRBJ2-2; 8 bases fit TRBD2. The source was CD4+ or CD8+ T cells sorted from blood, collected in a trial of the OX40 agonist ivuxolimab. The clonotype comes from an adult with an advanced solid tumor such as melanoma, head and neck, liver or kidney cancer. The CDR3 loop reads CASSVASGPRGTGELFF. CDR3 DNA: TGTGCCAGCAGCGTCGCTAGCGGGCCCCGGGGCACCGGGGAGCTGTTTTTT.